This is a list of T cell receptor beta chains from one sample in a study of T cell repertoires in cytomegalovirus infection. TCRdb re-derived calls from the reads in MiXCR, one entry per CDR3 protein. The table includes 450,000 to 600,000 distinct CDR3 sequences, roughly 42% detected once. For these TCRs, the target antigens are not known. Sequenced here: cultured PBMCs, sampled from culture after CMV antigen stimulation. The receptors were gathered from a human donor in good health (CMV status not recorded). Some clones in this sample may be carry-over from other donors' samples. Both conserved end residues are part of each CDR3. A D gene is named only where the DNA matches it firmly. Size tells how often a clone was seen (once, few, many) or the class of an expanded clone, and some rows leave it out.

>-|TRBJ1-3|TRBV20-1|-
CSADGGGGNTIYF
TGCAGTGCCGATGGAGGGGGTGGAAACACCATATATTTT
>few|TRBJ2-7|TRBV6-1|TRBD2
CASSNGGARVYEQYF
TGTGCCAGCAGCAACGGGGGGGCGCGGGTCTACGAGCAGTACTTC
>-|TRBJ2-4|TRBV4-3|TRBD2
CASSRGTSGTTADIQYF
TGCGCCAGCAGCCGAGGGACTAGCGGGACAACCGCGGACATTCAGTACTTC
>-|TRBJ2-7|TRBV20-1|TRBD2
CSASPGTSVAYEQYF
TGCAGTGCTAGCCCCGGGACTAGCGTTGCCTACGAGCAGTACTTC
>few|TRBJ2-1|TRBV5-1|-
CASSFAKGRNVNEQFF
TGCGCCAGCAGCTTCGCAAAGGGACGGAATGTAAATGAGCAGTTCTTC
>-|TRBJ1-2|TRBV7-2|-
CASSLAAASYGYTF
TGTGCCAGCAGCCTTGCCGCCGCCTCCTATGGCTACACCTTC
>-|TRBJ2-3|TRBV7-8|TRBD2
CASSLVRAGGYTDTQYF
TGTGCCAGCAGCTTAGTAAGGGCGGGAGGGTACACAGATACGCAGTATTTT
>-|TRBJ2-3|TRBV11-2|TRBD2
CASSLDPHIAGGPGAQYF
TGTGCCAGCAGCTTAGATCCTCACATAGCGGGAGGCCCCGGGGCGCAGTATTTT
>-|TRBJ2-5|TRBV20-1|TRBD2
CSARPSSGRVETQYF
TGCAGTGCTAGACCCTCTTCCGGGAGGGTGGAGACCCAGTACTTC
>-|TRBJ1-2|TRBV3-1|-
CASSQGTQTSYGYTF
TGTGCCAGCAGCCAAGGGACACAAACCTCCTATGGCTACACCTTC
>-|TRBJ2-1|TRBV12-3/TRBV12-4|-
CASSFGESYNEQFF
TGTGCCAGCAGTTTCGGGGAGTCCTACAATGAGCAGTTCTTC
>-|TRBJ2-1|TRBV29-1|-
CSVPVAARGDEQFF
TGCAGCGTACCCGTTGCCGCAAGGGGTGATGAGCAGTTCTTC
>-|TRBJ1-2|TRBV5-1|-
CASSLDGIQGYGYTF
TGCGCCAGCAGCTTGGATGGGATACAAGGCTATGGCTACACCTTC
>-|TRBJ2-2|TRBV6-6|-
CASSYSLSGELFF
TGTGCCAGCAGTTACTCCCTGTCTGGGGAGCTGTTTTTT
>-|TRBJ2-1|TRBV7-8|TRBD2
CASSLRRDYLPWEQFF
TGTGCCAGCAGCTTAAGAAGGGACTACCTACCCTGGGAGCAGTTCTTC
>-|TRBJ2-7|TRBV7-8|TRBD2
CASSRRGSGRAYEQYF
TGTGCCAGCAGCCGTCGGGGAAGCGGGAGGGCTTACGAGCAGTACTTC
>many|TRBJ2-5|TRBV7-2|-
CASSPSNLQETQYF
TGTGCCAGCAGCCCTAGCAACCTCCAAGAGACCCAGTACTTC
>few|TRBJ1-2|TRBV7-2|-
CASSSQGANYGYTF
TGTGCCAGCAGCTCGCAGGGTGCTAACTATGGCTACACCTTC
>-|TRBJ1-1|TRBV6-2/TRBV6-3|-
CASSYRRVEAFF
TGTGCCAGCAGTTATCGGCGGGTGGAAGCTTTCTTT
>few|TRBJ1-3|TRBV7-9|-
CASRGPPRNTIYF
TGTGCCAGCAGGGGTCCTCCCAGAAACACCATATATTTT
>few|TRBJ2-7|TRBV7-9|TRBD2
CASSSGTSGPRSYEQYF
TGTGCCAGCAGCTCCGGGACTAGCGGCCCCCGCTCCTACGAGCAGTACTTC
>few|TRBJ2-4|TRBV7-2|-
CASSFGGRAKNIQYF
TGTGCCAGCAGCTTCGGGGGAAGGGCCAAAAACATTCAGTACTTC
>few|TRBJ2-1|TRBV12-3/TRBV12-4|TRBD2
CASSQTSGGAWGREQFF
TGTGCCAGCAGTCAGACTAGCGGGGGGGCCTGGGGCAGGGAGCAGTTCTTC
>-|TRBJ2-1|TRBV7-2|-
CASSLAGAPDEQFF
TGTGCCAGCAGCTTAGCCGGAGCCCCCGATGAGCAGTTCTTC
>-|TRBJ1-5|TRBV7-8|-
CASSSDPYSNQPQHF
TGTGCCAGCAGTTCGGATCCATATAGCAATCAGCCCCAGCATTTT
>-|TRBJ2-1|TRBV12-3/TRBV12-4|TRBD2
CASSFLAGGPNEQSF
TGTGCCAGCAGTTTTCTAGCGGGGGGGCCTAATGAGCAGTCCTTC
>-|TRBJ2-1|TRBV7-8|-
CASSLQRRDNEQFF
TGTGCCAGCAGCTTACAACGCCGCGACAATGAGCAGTTCTTC
>-|TRBJ1-1|TRBV9|-
CASSVVGGMNTEAFF
TGTGCCAGCAGCGTAGTCGGGGGCATGAACACTGAAGCTTTCTTT
>-|TRBJ2-7|TRBV12-3/TRBV12-4|-
CASSFLPTYEQYF
TGTGCCAGCAGTTTCTTGCCAACCTACGAGCAGTACTTC
>-|TRBJ2-7|TRBV20-1|TRBD1
CSAVGQGGAEQYF
TGCAGTGCTGTGGGACAGGGAGGAGCCGAGCAGTACTTC
>-|TRBJ1-2|TRBV2|TRBD1
CAGSLGQNNYGYTF
TGTGCCGGCAGCTTGGGACAGAACAACTATGGCTACACCTTC
>few|TRBJ2-5|TRBV15|TRBD2
CATRESAGGRDQETQYF
TGTGCCACCAGGGAGAGCGCGGGAGGTCGAGACCAAGAGACCCAGTACTTC
>few|TRBJ1-2|TRBV6-5|-
CASSYSRPGHGYTF
TGTGCCAGCAGTTACTCGAGACCGGGTCATGGCTACACCTTC
>-|TRBJ1-5|TRBV12-3/TRBV12-4|-
CASSFRHGSNQPQHF
TGTGCCAGCAGTTTTCGGCACGGGAGCAATCAGCCCCAGCATTTT
>-|TRBJ1-2|TRBV5-4|-
CASSSSGPGAHGYGYTF
TGTGCCAGCAGCTCCAGCGGCCCGGGGGCGCATGGCTATGGCTACACCTTC
>few|TRBJ2-1|TRBV11-3|-
CASSRLGDGEQFF
TGTGCCAGCAGTCGACTCGGGGATGGGGAGCAGTTCTTC
>-|TRBJ2-5|TRBV7-2|-
CASRPPGTHQETQYF
TGTGCCAGCAGGCCACCGGGGACTCACCAAGAGACCCAGTACTTC
>-|TRBJ2-2|TRBV7-2|-
CASSLTRAAPGELFF
TGTGCCAGCAGCTTAACGAGGGCCGCCCCCGGGGAGCTGTTTTTT
>-|TRBJ1-2|TRBV2|-
CASGSGVGYTF
TGTGCCAGCGGTTCGGGGGTTGGCTACACCTTC
>-|TRBJ2-1|TRBV12-3/TRBV12-4|TRBD2
CASTLQRGKIVEQFF
TGTGCCAGCACACTCCAGCGGGGTAAAATCGTTGAGCAGTTCTTC
>-|TRBJ2-7|TRBV7-9|TRBD2
CASSLALLGTSGNYEQYF
TGTGCCAGCAGCTTAGCCCTTTTGGGGACTAGCGGGAATTACGAGCAGTACTTC
>-|TRBJ1-2|TRBV5-4|-
CASSPEGVNYGYTF
TGTGCCAGCAGCCCGGAGGGGGTTAACTATGGCTACACCTTC
>-|TRBJ2-6|TRBV7-2|-
CASSLGGVNSGANVLTF
TGTGCCAGCAGCTTAGGAGGTGTGAACTCTGGGGCCAACGTCCTGACTTTC
>-|TRBJ2-5|TRBV6-2/TRBV6-3|-
CASSYRESPQETQYF
TGTGCCAGCAGTTATCGGGAGTCACCCCAAGAGACCCAGTACTTC
>many|TRBJ2-1|TRBV7-2|-
CASSRGGSGNEQFF
TGTGCCAGCAGCCGAGGGGGGTCGGGCAATGAGCAGTTCTTC
>few|TRBJ2-7|TRBV6-5|-
CASSYEGIAYEQYF
TGTGCCAGCAGTTACGAGGGAATAGCGTACGAGCAGTACTTC
>few|TRBJ1-1|TRBV7-8|-
CASSLGITEAFF
TGTGCCAGCAGCCTAGGGATTACTGAAGCTTTCTTT
>many|TRBJ2-2|TRBV7-2|-
CASSLADMAGELFF
TGTGCCAGCAGCTTAGCGGACATGGCCGGGGAGCTGTTTTTT
>-|TRBJ1-5|TRBV6-2/TRBV6-3|-
CASTPGQVNQPQHF
TGTGCCAGCACGCCAGGCCAGGTAAATCAGCCCCAGCATTTT
>few|TRBJ2-7|TRBV7-7|-
CASSPTVVSYEQYF
TGTGCCAGCAGCCCCACAGTAGTCTCCTACGAGCAGTACTTC
>-|TRBJ2-3|TRBV7-8|-
CASSLILSTDTQYF
TGTGCCAGCAGCCTTATTCTTAGCACAGATACGCAGTATTTT
>few|TRBJ2-3|TRBV7-2|-
CASSPLANTDTQYF
TGTGCCAGCAGCCCCCTAGCCAACACAGATACGCAGTATTTT
>-|TRBJ2-1|TRBV20-1|-
CSADRPSGGKEQFF
TGCAGTGCCGATCGGCCATCTGGTGGTAAGGAGCAGTTCTTC